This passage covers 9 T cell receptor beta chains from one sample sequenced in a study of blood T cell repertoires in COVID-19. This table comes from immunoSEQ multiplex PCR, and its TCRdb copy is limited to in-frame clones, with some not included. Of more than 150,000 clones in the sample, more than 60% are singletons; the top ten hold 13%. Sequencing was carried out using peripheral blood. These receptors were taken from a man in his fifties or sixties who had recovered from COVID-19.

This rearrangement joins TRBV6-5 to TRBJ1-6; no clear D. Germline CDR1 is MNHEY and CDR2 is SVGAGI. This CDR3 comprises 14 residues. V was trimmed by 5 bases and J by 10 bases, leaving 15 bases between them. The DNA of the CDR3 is TGTGCCAGCAGTCCTAGTCGGTGGAACTCACCCCTCCACTTT. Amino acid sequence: CASSPSRWNSPLHF.

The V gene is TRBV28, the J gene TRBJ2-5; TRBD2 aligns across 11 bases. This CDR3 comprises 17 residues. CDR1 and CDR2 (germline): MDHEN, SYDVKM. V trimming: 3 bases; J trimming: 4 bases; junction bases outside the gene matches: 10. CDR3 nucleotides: TGTGCCAGCAGTTTGACAGGGTGGCTAGCGGGAGGAGAGACCCAGTACTTC. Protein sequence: CASSLTGWLAGGETQYF. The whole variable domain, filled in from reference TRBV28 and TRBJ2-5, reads DVKVTQSSRYLVKRTGEKVFLECVQDMDHENMFWYRQDPGLGLRLIYFSYDVKMKEKGDIPEGYSVSREKKERFSLILESASTNQTSMYLCASSLTGWLAGGETQYFGPGTRLLVL.

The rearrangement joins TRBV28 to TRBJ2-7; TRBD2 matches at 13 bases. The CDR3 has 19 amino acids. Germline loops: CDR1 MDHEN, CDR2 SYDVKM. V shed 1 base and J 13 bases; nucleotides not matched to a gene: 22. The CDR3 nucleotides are TGTGCCAGCAGTTTATCAGGGGGCTATATAAGTGGACTAGCGGGAGTAGAATACTTC. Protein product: CASSLSGGYISGLAGVEYF.

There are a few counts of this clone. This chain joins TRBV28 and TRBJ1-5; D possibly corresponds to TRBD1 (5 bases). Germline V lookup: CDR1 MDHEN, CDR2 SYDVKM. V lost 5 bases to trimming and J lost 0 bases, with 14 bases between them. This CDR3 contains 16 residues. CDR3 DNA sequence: TGTGCCAGCAGTCCCTTCCTCGGGGGTAGCAATCAGCCCCAGCATTTT. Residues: CASSPFLGGSNQPQHF.

CDR3 nucleotide sequence: TGTGCCAGCAGTTTAATAGGACAGCCCTACGAGCAGTACTTC. This sequence encodes CASSLIGQPYEQYF. This chain connects TRBV28 to TRBJ2-7, with D perhaps TRBD1 (6 bases). CDR1 and CDR2 (germline): MDHEN, SYDVKM. This CDR3 has 14 residues. Trimming stripped 2 bases from V and 2 bases from J, with 10 bases between.

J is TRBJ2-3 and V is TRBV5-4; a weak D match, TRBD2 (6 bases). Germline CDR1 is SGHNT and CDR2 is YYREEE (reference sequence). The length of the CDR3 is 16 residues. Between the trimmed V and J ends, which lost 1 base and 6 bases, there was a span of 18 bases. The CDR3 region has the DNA TGTGCCAGCAGCTTGCCCCACCGGGACGGGAGCGATACGCAGTATTTT. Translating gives CASSLPHRDGSDTQYF. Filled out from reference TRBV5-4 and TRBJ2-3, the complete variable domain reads ETGVTQSPTHLIKTRGQQVTLRCSSQSGHNTVSWYQQALGQGPQFIFQYYREEENGRGNFPPRFSGLQFPNYSSELNVNALELDDSALYLCASSLPHRDGSDTQYFGPGTRLTVL.

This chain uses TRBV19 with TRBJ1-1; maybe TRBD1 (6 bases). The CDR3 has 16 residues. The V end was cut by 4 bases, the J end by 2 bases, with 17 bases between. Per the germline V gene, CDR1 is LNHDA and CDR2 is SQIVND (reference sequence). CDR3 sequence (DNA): TGTGCCAGTAGTACAGATTCCGGGACAACTAACACTGAAGCTTTCTTT. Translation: CASSTDSGTTNTEAFF.

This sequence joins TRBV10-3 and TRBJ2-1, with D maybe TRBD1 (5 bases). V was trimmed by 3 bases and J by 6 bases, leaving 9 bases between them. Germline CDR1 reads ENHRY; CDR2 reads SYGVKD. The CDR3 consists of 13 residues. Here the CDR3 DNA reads TGTGCCATCAGTGATCAGGGTGGCAATGAGCAGTTCTTC. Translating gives CAISDQGGNEQFF.

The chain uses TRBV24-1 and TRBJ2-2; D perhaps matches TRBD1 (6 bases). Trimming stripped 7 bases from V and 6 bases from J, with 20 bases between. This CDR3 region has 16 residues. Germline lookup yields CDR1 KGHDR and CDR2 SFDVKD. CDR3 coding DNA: TGTGCCACCAGGCCGAGGTGGGGCAGGGGATCCGGGGAGCTGTTTTTT. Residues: CATRPRWGRGSGELFF.